The present entry profiles one T cell receptor (beta chain) with its context. The clone's antigen remains unknown. No base quality values were provided; no much bigger clone lies one nucleotide off. CDR1 SNHLY and CDR2 FYNNEI are derived from the germline V gene. For this chain, trimming is 5 bases at the V end and 6 bases at the J end, and the number of junction bases without a gene match is 10. The CDR3 runs 15 residues from the cysteine to the phenylalanine. Only CDR3 DNA remains: 45 bases, in frame from the first base. The sample comes from a study of STAT3 mutations in large granular lymphocyte leukemia (dated by TCRdb to between 2018 and 2021). Study-wide context: Canonical activating STAT3 mutations were detected in roughly half of the longitudinally sequenced T-LGLL patients. Serial deep sequencing of TCRbeta CDR3 and STAT3 was performed in patients with T-cell large granular lymphocyte leukemia to reconstruct clonal hierarchy and dynamics. As controls within the study, a couple of patients with natural killer LGL leukemia were also sequenced longitudinally. Roughly 18 representative T-LGLL cases were selected from an initial cohort of roughly 210 LGL patients for longitudinal TCRbeta and STAT3 sequencing. Patients were sequenced at around 4 time points on average, with the number of samplings per patient ranging from 2 to 8. More than half of T-LGLL patients received one or more immunosuppressive therapy regimens, with hematologic response in 40% to 50% of those treated.

The same DNA, extracted from blood mononuclear cells, served for both the TCR sequencing and the STAT3 sequencing. TCRbeta libraries were sequenced on an Illumina MiSeq, and an average of about 41,000 productive templates per sample was obtained. Using multiplex PCR amplification, the immunoSEQ assay generated the TCRbeta CDR3 libraries. In the paper's pipeline: Repertoire diversity was calculated as previously defined, with values near 0 taken to indicate extremely monoclonal samples. The immuneACCESS repertoire file appears here via TCRdb, limited to in-frame rearrangements. These files lack a portion of the clones; in checked studies, under half of the deficit traces to unresolved V genes, and the cause of the others is not known. V and J calls and clone size follow that table, whereas D and trimming were derived from the DNA. The sample data list under 15,000 clones, and roughly 76% of these were observed just once. Of the sample, less than 50% falls within the top ten clones.

General findings and caveats noted by the study authors: TCR clonotype switching after therapy was observed in 6 of 18 patients, and all newly emerging clones were found to be STAT3 wild type. In several patients, dominant TCR clone burden exceeded STAT3 mutant burden, suggesting STAT3 mutation arose secondarily within a pre-expanded clone. Because codominant clonotypes persisted in some patients, a small but highly pathogenic clone may have been missed. Because no samples were available when a clone first appeared, clonal expansion was inferred from samplings taken at other points. The linking of therapy response to changes in TCR clonal burden was complicated by variable intervals between samplings and differing treatment regimens. At least one immunodominant TCRbeta clonotype was identified in every T-LGLL patient, and multiple immunodominant subclonotypes were identified in about half of the T-LGLL patients.

This TCR derives from a man aged 55 to 69 with T-cell large granular lymphocyte leukemia. Some clones in this sample may be carry-over from other donors' samples. The age is the age at diagnosis. The rearranged chain carries TRBV2 and TRBJ1-5, and 7 junction bases match TRBD1. Sequenced input: peripheral blood mononuclear cells. Here is the DNA: TGTGCCAGCAGTCTTAACAGGGGTCAAGGTCAGCCCCAGCATTTT. This is translated as CASSLNRGQGQPQHF.